The 2 T cell receptor beta chains given below trace back to one sample, sequenced in a study of T cells in Graves' hyperthyroidism and ophthalmopathy. Amplified TCR beta CDR3 regions came from RNA transcripts. First-round RT-PCR with HTBI primers amplified the TCR CDR3 region. TCRdb independently ran MiXCR on the multiplex PCR reads; one entry per CDR3 protein. The sample has 550,000 to 650,000 distinct CDR3 sequences, roughly 15% seen once; the top ten hold about 15%. The sample comprised blood. Receptors originate from a woman aged 40 to 55 with Graves' hyperthyroidism.

The chain combines TRBV13 with TRBJ2-5, with 12 positions matching TRBD2. Trimming cost V 5 bases and J 4 bases; bases outside gene matches: 8. There are 16 residues in the CDR3. Germline V gene sequence: CDR1 PRHDT, CDR2 FYEKMQ (reference sequence). CDR3 DNA sequence: TGTGCCAGCAGCGACGCTAGCGGGAGGGCGGGAGAGACCCAGTACTTC. It yields the protein CASSDASGRAGETQYF.

For this clonotype: A much larger clonotype is one base distant, so this may be a read error. The CDR3 DNA sequence: TGTGCCATCAGTGAGTCGTCAAGCGGGTACGACGAGCAGTTCTTC. This gives the protein CAISESSSGYDEQFF. This chain joins TRBV10-3 and TRBJ2-1; D perhaps matches TRBD2 (6 bases). This CDR3 region has 15 residues. In germline, CDR1 is ENHRY, CDR2 SYGVKD. With 0 bases removed from V and 10 bases from J, the gap between germline ends came to 16 bases.